The clone carrying this T cell receptor (beta chain) was detected only a few times. Germline V gene data show CDR1 as SQVTM and CDR2 as ANQGSEA. The V gene lost 4 bases and the J gene lost 2 bases, with 8 bases spanning the gap. There are 12 residues in the CDR3. Molecular barcoding with unique molecular identifiers was used for the TCRbeta library. Each CDR3 protein is one row after TCRdb ran MiXCR on the PCR reads. Of 480,000 or so distinct CDR3 sequences listed, 10% to 13% are singletons. This entry belongs to a study of T-cell reconstitution after alpha-beta-depleted transplantation in children. The chain employs TRBV29-1 and TRBJ1-1; possible D gene TRBD1, 6 bases. The sequencing here drew on PBMCs, taken before TCRalphabeta/CD19-depleted stem cell transplant. This clonotype was obtained from a child aged 2-15 years with inherited bone marrow failure, due to receive a stem cell transplant. This CDR3 reads CSVAGANTEAFF. In DNA form, the CDR3 reads TGCAGCGTTGCAGGGGCAAACACTGAAGCTTTCTTT.